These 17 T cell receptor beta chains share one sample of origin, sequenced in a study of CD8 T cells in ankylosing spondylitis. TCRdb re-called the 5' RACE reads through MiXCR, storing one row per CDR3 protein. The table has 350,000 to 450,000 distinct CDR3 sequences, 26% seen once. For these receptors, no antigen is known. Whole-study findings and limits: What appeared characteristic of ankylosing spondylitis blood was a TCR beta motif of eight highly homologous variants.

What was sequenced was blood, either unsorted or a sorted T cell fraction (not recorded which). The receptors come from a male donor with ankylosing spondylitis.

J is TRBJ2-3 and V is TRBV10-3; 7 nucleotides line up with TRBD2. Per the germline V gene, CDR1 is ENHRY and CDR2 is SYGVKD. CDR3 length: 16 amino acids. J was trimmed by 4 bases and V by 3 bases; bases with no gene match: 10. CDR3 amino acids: CAISDPWRESSDTQYF. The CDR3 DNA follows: TGTGCCATCAGTGACCCCTGGCGGGAGAGCTCAGATACGCAGTATTTT.

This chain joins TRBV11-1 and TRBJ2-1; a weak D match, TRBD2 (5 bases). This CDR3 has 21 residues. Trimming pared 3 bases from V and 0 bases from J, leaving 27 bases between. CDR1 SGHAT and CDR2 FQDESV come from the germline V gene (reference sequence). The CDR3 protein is CASSFWRAAEWKSSSYNEQFF. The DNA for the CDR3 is TGTGCCAGCAGCTTTTGGCGGGCGGCTGAATGGAAATCGAGCTCCTACAATGAGCAGTTCTTC.

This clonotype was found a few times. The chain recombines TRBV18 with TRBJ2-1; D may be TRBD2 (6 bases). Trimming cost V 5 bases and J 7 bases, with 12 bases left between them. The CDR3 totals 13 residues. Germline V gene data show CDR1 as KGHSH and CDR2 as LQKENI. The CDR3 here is CASSLAERNEQFF. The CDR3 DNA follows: TGTGCCAGCTCATTAGCGGAGCGAAATGAGCAGTTCTTC.

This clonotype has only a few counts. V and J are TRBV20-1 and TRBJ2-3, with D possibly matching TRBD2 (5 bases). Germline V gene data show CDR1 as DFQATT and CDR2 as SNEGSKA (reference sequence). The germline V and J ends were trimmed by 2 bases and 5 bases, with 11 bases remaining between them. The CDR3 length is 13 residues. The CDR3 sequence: CSARPSGQDTQYF. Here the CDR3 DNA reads TGCAGTGCTAGACCCAGCGGTCAAGATACGCAGTATTTT.

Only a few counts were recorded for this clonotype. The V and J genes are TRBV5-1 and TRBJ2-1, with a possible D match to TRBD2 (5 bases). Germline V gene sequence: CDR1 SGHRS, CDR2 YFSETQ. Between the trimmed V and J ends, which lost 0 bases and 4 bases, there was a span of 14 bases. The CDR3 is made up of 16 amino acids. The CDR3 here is CASSLALSGIYNEQFF. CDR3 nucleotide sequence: TGCGCCAGCAGCTTGGCCCTTTCGGGGATATACAATGAGCAGTTCTTC. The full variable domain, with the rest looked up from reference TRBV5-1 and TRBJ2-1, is KAGVTQTPRYLIKTRGQQVTLSCSPISGHRSVSWYQQTPGQGLQFLFEYFSETQRNKGNFPGRFSGRQFSNSRSEMNVSTLELGDSALYLCASSLALSGIYNEQFFGPGTRLTVL.

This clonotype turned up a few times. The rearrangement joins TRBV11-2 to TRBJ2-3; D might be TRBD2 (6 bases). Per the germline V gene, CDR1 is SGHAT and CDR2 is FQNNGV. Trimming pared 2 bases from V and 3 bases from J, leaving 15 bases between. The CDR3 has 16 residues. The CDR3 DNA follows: TGTGCCAGCAGCTTATATCCGGGACTCGGGACAGATACGCAGTATTTT. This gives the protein CASSLYPGLGTDTQYF. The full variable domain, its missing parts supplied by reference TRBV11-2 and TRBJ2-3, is EAGVAQSPRYKIIEKRQSVAFWCNPISGHATLYWYQQILGQGPKLLIQFQNNGVVDDSQLPKDRFSAERLKGVDSTLKIQPAKLEDSAVYLCASSLYPGLGTDTQYFGPGTRLTVL.

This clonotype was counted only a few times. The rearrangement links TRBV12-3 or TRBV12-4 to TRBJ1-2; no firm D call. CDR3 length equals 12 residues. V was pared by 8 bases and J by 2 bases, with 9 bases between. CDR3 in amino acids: CASSPPNYGYTF. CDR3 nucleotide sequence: TGTGCCAGCTCTCCGCCGAACTATGGCTACACCTTC.

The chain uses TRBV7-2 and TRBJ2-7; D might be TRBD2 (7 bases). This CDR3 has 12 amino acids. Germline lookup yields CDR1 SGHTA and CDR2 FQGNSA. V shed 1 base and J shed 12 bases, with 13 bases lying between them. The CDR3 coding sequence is TGTGCCAGCAGCTTAGTGAGGGGGGGGCTGTACTTC. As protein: CASSLVRGGLYF.

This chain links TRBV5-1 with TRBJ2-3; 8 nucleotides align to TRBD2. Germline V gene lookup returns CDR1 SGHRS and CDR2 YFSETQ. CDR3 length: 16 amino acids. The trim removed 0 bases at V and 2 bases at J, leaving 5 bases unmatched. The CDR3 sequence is CASSLDGRASTDTQYF. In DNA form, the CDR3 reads TGCGCCAGCAGCTTGGACGGGAGGGCCTCCACAGATACGCAGTATTTT.

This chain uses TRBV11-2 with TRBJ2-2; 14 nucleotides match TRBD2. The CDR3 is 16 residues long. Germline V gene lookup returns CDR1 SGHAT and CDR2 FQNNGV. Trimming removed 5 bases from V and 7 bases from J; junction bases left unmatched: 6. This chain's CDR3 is CASSPRLAGGGGELFF. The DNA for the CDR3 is TGTGCCAGCAGCCCCCGACTAGCGGGAGGGGGCGGGGAGCTGTTTTTT.

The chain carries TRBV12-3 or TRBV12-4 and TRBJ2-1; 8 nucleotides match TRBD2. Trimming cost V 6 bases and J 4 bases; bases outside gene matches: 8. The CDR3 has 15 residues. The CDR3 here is CASSLRVAGYNEQFF. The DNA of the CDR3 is TGTGCCAGCAGCCTCCGGGTAGCGGGATACAATGAGCAGTTCTTC.

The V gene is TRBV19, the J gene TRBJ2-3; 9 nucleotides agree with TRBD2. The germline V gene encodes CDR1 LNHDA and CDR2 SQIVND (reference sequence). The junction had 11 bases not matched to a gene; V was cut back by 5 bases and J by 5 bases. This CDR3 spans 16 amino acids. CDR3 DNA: TGTGCCAGTAGTCCCGGGACTAGCTGGATGGGAGATACGCAGTATTTT. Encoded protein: CASSPGTSWMGDTQYF. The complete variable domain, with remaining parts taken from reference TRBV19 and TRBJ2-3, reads DGGITQSPKYLFRKEGQNVTLSCEQNLNHDAMYWYRQDPGQGLRLIYYSQIVNDFQKGDIAEGYSVSREKKESFPLTVTSAQKNPTAFYLCASSPGTSWMGDTQYFGPGTRLTVL.

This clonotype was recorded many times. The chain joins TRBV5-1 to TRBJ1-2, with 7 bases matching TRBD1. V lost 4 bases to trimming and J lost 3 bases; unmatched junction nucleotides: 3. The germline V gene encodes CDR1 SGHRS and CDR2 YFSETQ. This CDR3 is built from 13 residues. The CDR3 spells CASSLGQDYGYTF. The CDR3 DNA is TGCGCCAGCAGCCTAGGACAGGACTATGGCTACACCTTC. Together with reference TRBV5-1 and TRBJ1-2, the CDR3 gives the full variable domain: KAGVTQTPRYLIKTRGQQVTLSCSPISGHRSVSWYQQTPGQGLQFLFEYFSETQRNKGNFPGRFSGRQFSNSRSEMNVSTLELGDSALYLCASSLGQDYGYTFGSGTRLTVV.

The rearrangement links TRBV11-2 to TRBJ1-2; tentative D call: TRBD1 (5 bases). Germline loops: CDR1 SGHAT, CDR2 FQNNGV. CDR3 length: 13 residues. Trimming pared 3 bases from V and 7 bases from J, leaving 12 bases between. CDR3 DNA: TGTGCCAGCAGCTTGGACACGGCCTTTGGCTACACCTTC. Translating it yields CASSLDTAFGYTF.

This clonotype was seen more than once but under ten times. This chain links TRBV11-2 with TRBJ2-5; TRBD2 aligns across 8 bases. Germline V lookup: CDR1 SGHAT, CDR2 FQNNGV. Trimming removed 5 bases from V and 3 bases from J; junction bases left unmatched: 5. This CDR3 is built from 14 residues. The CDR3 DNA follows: TGTGCCAGCAGCACGGGACTAGTGGAAGAGACCCAGTACTTC. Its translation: CASSTGLVEETQYF.

CDR3 amino acids: CASSRFDQPQHF. In DNA, the CDR3 is TGTGCCAGCAGCCGGTTTGATCAGCCCCAGCATTTT. V and J are TRBV7-2 and TRBJ1-5; D unresolved. With 5 bases removed from V and 5 bases from J, the gap between germline ends came to 7 bases. From germline, CDR1 is SGHTA and CDR2 FQGNSA. This CDR3 spans 12 amino acids. Full variable domain (outside the CDR3, taken from reference TRBV7-2 and TRBJ1-5): GAGVSQSPSNKVTEKGKDVELRCDPISGHTALYWYRQSLGQGLEFLIYFQGNSAPDKSGLPSDRFSAERTGGSVSTLTIQRTQQEDSAVYLCASSRFDQPQHFGDGTRLSIL.

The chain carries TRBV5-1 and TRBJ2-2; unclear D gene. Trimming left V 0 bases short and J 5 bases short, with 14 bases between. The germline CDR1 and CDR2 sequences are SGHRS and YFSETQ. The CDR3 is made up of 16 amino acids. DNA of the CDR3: TGCGCCAGCAGCTTGGGGCTATACAGTGGGACCGGGGAGCTGTTTTTT. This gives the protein CASSLGLYSGTGELFF.